Each of the 9 T cell receptor beta chains below was sequenced from the same sample in a study of T-cell reconstitution after alpha-beta-depleted transplantation in children. A library of TCRbeta sequences, prepared with unique molecular identifiers, was generated. TCRdb itself ran the PCR reads through MiXCR, one entry per CDR3 protein. The sample holds fewer than 150,000 distinct CDR3 sequences, roughly 24% seen once. This sample comprised PBMCs, mostly from graft donor cells, obtained 180 days after TCRalphabeta/CD19-depleted stem cell transplant. The receptor set was obtained from a male patient aged 2 to 10 who had a stem cell transplant for chronic granulomatous disease, so the T cells may come from the graft donor.

This chain uses TRBV4-3 with TRBJ2-1, with TRBD2 matching over 11 bases. CDR1 and CDR2 from the germline V gene are LGHNA and YSLEER. The CDR3 is 17 residues long. The V gene end was trimmed by 4 bases and the J gene end by 7 bases; junction bases not matched to a gene: 12. DNA of the CDR3: TGCGCCAGCAGCCGGGCCGGGACTAGCGGAGGACTAAATGAGCAGTTCTTC. Amino acids: CASSRAGTSGGLNEQFF.

This sequence joins TRBV29-1 and TRBJ2-1; the D gene could be TRBD1 or TRBD2 (5 bases each). The CDR3 covers 13 residues. Per the germline V gene, CDR1 is SQVTM and CDR2 is ANQGSEA. V was clipped by 2 bases and J by 6 bases, with 11 bases between them. This CDR3 is CSVETKGTNEQFF. CDR3 in DNA: TGCAGCGTTGAAACGAAAGGGACCAATGAGCAGTTCTTC.

The V and J genes are TRBV20-1 and TRBJ2-3; 8 bases match TRBD1. Germline assignment: CDR1 DFQATT and CDR2 SNEGSKA (reference sequence). CDR3 length: 14 residues. The V segment lost 5 bases and the J segment 4 bases; nucleotides outside the gene matches: 8. The CDR3: CSASSDRVADTQYF. The DNA for the CDR3 is TGCAGTGCTTCCTCGGACAGGGTCGCAGATACGCAGTATTTT.

The rearrangement links TRBV6-5 to TRBJ2-5; D is unresolved. V lost 5 bases and J 3 bases, leaving 16 bases between the germline ends. The CDR3 is 15 residues long. Per germline, CDR1 MNHEY and CDR2 SVGAGI. Here the CDR3 reads CASSNQSGPKETQYF. The CDR3 DNA reads as TGTGCCAGCAGTAACCAATCCGGGCCCAAAGAGACCCAGTACTTC.

In this sample, this clonotype turned up many times. The chain couples TRBV20-1 to TRBJ2-7; possibly TRBD1 or TRBD2 for D (6 bases each). V was clipped by 3 bases and J by 0 bases, with 12 bases between them. The CDR3 is 14 amino acids. From germline, CDR1 is DFQATT and CDR2 SNEGSKA (reference sequence). The CDR3 DNA follows: TGCAGTGCTAGTTCGGGGGCCTTCTCCTACGAGCAGTACTTC. Translation: CSASSGAFSYEQYF.

V and J are TRBV11-1 and TRBJ2-5; 9 bases line up with TRBD1. Trimming removed 4 bases from V and 4 bases from J; junction bases left unmatched: 7. The germline V gene encodes CDR1 SGHAT and CDR2 FQDESV (reference sequence). The CDR3 totals 15 residues. CDR3 protein: CASSSGQGPGETQYF. The CDR3 nucleotides are TGTGCCAGCAGCTCTGGACAGGGGCCAGGAGAGACCCAGTACTTC.

The rearrangement joins TRBV6-5 to TRBJ2-2; TRBD1 agrees at 9 bases. The CDR3 consists of 16 residues. After removal of 3 bases from V and 7 bases from J, the junction contained 9 bases not matched to a gene. Per germline, CDR1 MNHEY and CDR2 SVGAGI. Here the CDR3 DNA reads TGTGCCAGCAGTTATAACAGGGGGCGCGATGGCGGGGAGCTGTTTTTT. Translation gives CASSYNRGRDGGELFF.

In nucleotides, the CDR3 is TGCGCCAGCAGCTTGGTCCTCGACTCCTACAATGAGCAGTTCTTC. It encodes CASSLVLDSYNEQFF. J is TRBJ2-1 and V is TRBV5-1; unclear D gene. The CDR3 has 15 residues. Trimming removed 0 bases at V and 0 bases at J, with 7 bases between. CDR1 is SGHRS, CDR2 YFSETQ, per germline.

The chain is built from TRBV15 and TRBJ1-5; no reliable D call. CDR1 is LNHNV and CDR2 is YYDKDF in the germline V gene (reference sequence). This CDR3 comprises 15 residues. Trimming pared 3 bases from V and 5 bases from J, leaving 14 bases between. In DNA, the CDR3 is TGTGCCACCAGCAGTGATCGGGAGAGACATCAGCCCCAGCATTTT. Translated: CATSSDRERHQPQHF.